A selection of T cell receptor beta chains follows, all from one sample in a study of T cell responses to AZD1222 COVID-19 vaccine. Data came from immunoSEQ multiplex PCR; TCRdb stores just in-frame clones and leaves some out. The sample shows 110,000 to 150,000 clones, 80% to 90% of them seen only once. The sequences come from peripheral blood, collected on day 0 of AZD1222 vaccination. The source is an adult in good health. Both conserved end residues are part of each CDR3. D genes are given only for firm matches. Clone size is shown for a subset of rows, as once, few, many or a class of expanded clone.

TRBJ1-1	NA	TRBV4-1	NA	TGCGCCAGCAGCCAGGCGGGACTACGGGACACTGAAGCTTTCTTT	CASSQAGLRDTEAFF
TRBJ1-2	TRBD1	TRBV3-1/TRBV3-2	NA	TGTGCCAGCAGCCAGGAACGGGACAGATATGGCTACACCTTC	CASSQERDRYGYTF
TRBJ2-7	TRBD2	TRBV27	NA	TGTGCCAGCAGACATCTAGCGGGGGGCTCCTACGAGCAGTACTTC	CASRHLAGGSYEQYF
TRBJ2-7	TRBD2	TRBV9	NA	TGTGCCAGCAGCGCCGCCACTAGCGGGTCCTCCTACGAGCAGTACTTC	CASSAATSGSSYEQYF
TRBJ1-5	NA	TRBV3-1/TRBV3-2	NA	TGTGCCAGCAGCCAAGGGGCGCACAGCAATCAGCCCCAGCATTTT	CASSQGAHSNQPQHF
TRBJ2-7	NA	TRBV14	NA	TGTGCCAGCAGCCAAGCCGGGGTTCCCGAGCAGTACTTC	CASSQAGVPEQYF
TRBJ1-6	NA	TRBV13	few	TGTGCCAGCAGCTTGGGCAGGGTGTATTCACCCCTCCACTTT	CASSLGRVYSPLHF
TRBJ2-3	TRBD1	TRBV5-1	NA	TGCGCCAGCAGCCGACAGGGGGCCGGCACAGATACGCAGTATTTT	CASSRQGAGTDTQYF
TRBJ1-5	TRBD1	TRBV24-1	NA	TGTGCCACTCAGTCCTCAGGGGGCGGCGGCAATCAGCCCCAGCATTTT	CATQSSGGGGNQPQHF
TRBJ1-1	NA	TRBV19	NA	TGTGCCAGTAGTAGTCTTTCAGCAGGCGCTGAAGCTTTCTTT	CASSSLSAGAEAFF
TRBJ2-1	TRBD2	TRBV25-1	once	TGTGCAACCTCCGGGACTAGCGGGAGTTTCGATGAGCAGTTCTTC	CATSGTSGSFDEQFF
TRBJ1-2	TRBD1	TRBV5-1	NA	TGCGCCAGCAGCTTGTCGACAGGGTTAAACTATGGCTACACCTTC	CASSLSTGLNYGYTF
TRBJ2-3	TRBD1	TRBV4-1	NA	TGCGCCAGCAGCCAAGAGATTCAGGGGGCTCTTGGAGATACGCAGTATTTT	CASSQEIQGALGDTQYF
TRBJ2-3	NA	TRBV5-6	NA	TGTGCCAGCAGCTCGTCAACGGGTACGCAGTATTTT	CASSSSTGTQYF
TRBJ1-1	NA	TRBV10-3	NA	TGTGCCACCTGGACTTCAGGTTATAACACTGAAGCTTTCTTT	CATWTSGYNTEAFF
TRBJ2-1	TRBD2	TRBV4-1	NA	TGCGCCAGCAGCCACCGGGGACTAGCGGGTCAAAGCTCCTACAATGAGCAGTTCTTC	CASSHRGLAGQSSYNEQFF
TRBJ1-1	TRBD1	TRBV7-6	NA	TGTGCCAGCAGCCGTCATCTTGGGGACAGGTTGAACACTGAAGCTTTCTTT	CASSRHLGDRLNTEAFF
TRBJ2-3	NA	TRBV18	NA	TGTGCCAGCTCACCAAGGCAGGGCTCTAGCACAGATACGCAGTATTTT	CASSPRQGSSTDTQYF
TRBJ1-2	NA	TRBV14	NA	TGTGCCAGCAGCCAAGAAGTGGGGATGACAGCTATCTATGGCTACACCTTC	CASSQEVGMTAIYGYTF
TRBJ2-5	TRBD2	TRBV29-1	NA	TGCAGCGTTGAAGCCTTGGGTTTGGGTAGCGGGAGTATCTTTAAGACCCAGTACTTC	CSVEALGLGSGSIFKTQYF
TRBJ2-7	NA	TRBV27	NA	TGTGCCAGCGCCTTCAGGGGGGACTACGAGCAGTACTTC	CASAFRGDYEQYF
TRBJ1-4	TRBD1	TRBV15	NA	TGTGCCACCAGCAGGGGCGGGACAGGGGGGACCCGTGAAAAACTGTTTTTT	CATSRGGTGGTREKLFF
TRBJ1-1	NA	TRBV4-2	once	TGTGCCAGCAGCCAAGGTAGGAGGGAGAGGAACACTGAAGCTTTCTTT	CASSQGRRERNTEAFF
TRBJ2-3	TRBD2	TRBV5-4	NA	TGTGCCAGCAGCCTCGGGACTAGCGGGTGGGCAGATACGCAGTATTTT	CASSLGTSGWADTQYF
TRBJ2-2	NA	TRBV7-9	NA	TGTGCCAGCAGCACGTCAGGTGTGGGAACCGGGGAGCTGTTTTTT	CASSTSGVGTGELFF
TRBJ1-6	TRBD1	TRBV13	NA	TGTGCCAGCAGCGTGGGACAGGGACCACCCCTCCACTTT	CASSVGQGPPLHF
TRBJ2-1	NA	TRBV3-1/TRBV3-2	once	TGTGCCAGCAGCCAGCAGACTTCAGGAGGGAGGTTCTTC	CASSQQTSGGRFF
TRBJ1-1	NA	TRBV4-1	NA	TGCGCCAGCCTTTCGAGGGGTCCGAACACTGAAGCTTTCTTT	CASLSRGPNTEAFF
TRBJ1-2	NA	TRBV10-3	NA	TGTGCCATCAGTGAGTCGGGATTGGCAGCTACAATCTATGGCTACACCTTC	CAISESGLAATIYGYTF
TRBJ2-2	NA	TRBV5-5	NA	TGTGCCAGCAGCCAACTCAGGGGATCCAACACCGGGGAGCTGTTTTTT	CASSQLRGSNTGELFF
TRBJ2-2	NA	TRBV27	NA	TGTGCCAGCACGGCAGCCCCCTACACCGGGGAGCTGTTTTTT	CASTAAPYTGELFF
TRBJ2-6	NA	TRBV28	NA	TGTGCCAGCTCCCTGTTGGGGGCTGGGGCCAACGTCCTGACTTTC	CASSLLGAGANVLTF
TRBJ2-1	TRBD1	TRBV19	once	TGTGCCAGCGACAGGGAAGGAGGTTTTTTACGCAATGAGCAGTTCTTC	CASDREGGFLRNEQFF
TRBJ1-1	NA	TRBV6-5	NA	TGTGCCAGCAGTTACCAAACAGGACTGAACACTGAAGCTTTCTTT	CASSYQTGLNTEAFF
TRBJ2-1	NA	TRBV5-8	NA	TGTGCCAGCAGCTTGGTCCAGAACCGGAATGAGCAGTTCTTC	CASSLVQNRNEQFF
TRBJ2-5	TRBD1	TRBV27	NA	TGTGCCAGCAGCCGAAGACAGGGGGACAAAGAGACCCAGTACTTC	CASSRRQGDKETQYF
TRBJ1-2	NA	TRBV10-3	NA	TGTGCCACCAATAATGGGACTCGCTATGGCTACACCTTC	CATNNGTRYGYTF
TRBJ2-1	TRBD2	TRBV24-1	NA	TGTGCCACCAGTGACGCGTCACTAGCGGACAATGAGCAGTTCTTC	CATSDASLADNEQFF
TRBJ2-1	NA	TRBV10-2	NA	TGCGCCAGCAGTGAAGTGGTCCCCCCGCGAAGGCGGGCCTACAATGAGCAGTTCTTC	CASSEVVPPRRRAYNEQFF
TRBJ2-1	TRBD2	TRBV7-9	NA	TGTGCCAGCAGCTCCCCGTGGACTAGCGGGAGGTACAATGAGCAGTTCTTC	CASSSPWTSGRYNEQFF
TRBJ2-7	NA	TRBV5-5	NA	TGTGCCAGCAGCTTCCGGGTCCCCTACGAGCAGTACTTC	CASSFRVPYEQYF
TRBJ2-7	TRBD1	TRBV4-1	NA	TGCGCCAGCAGCCAAGATAGGGGGACAGGGTACTACGAGCAGTACTTC	CASSQDRGTGYYEQYF
TRBJ2-2	NA	TRBV5-5	NA	TGTGCCAGCAGCTTGGTCGAGAACACCGGGGAGCTGTTTTTT	CASSLVENTGELFF
TRBJ2-2	TRBD1	TRBV28	NA	TGTGCCAGCAGGTCAGGGGGCATCACCGGGGAGCTGTTTTTT	CASRSGGITGELFF
TRBJ2-7	TRBD2	TRBV28	NA	TGTGCCAGCAGTTTCACTAGCGGTACCTACGAGCAGTACTTC	CASSFTSGTYEQYF
TRBJ1-4	NA	TRBV30	NA	TGTGCCTGGTTGGCGGGAACTAGTGAAAAACTGTTTTTT	CAWLAGTSEKLFF
TRBJ1-6	NA	TRBV5-3	NA	TGTGCCAGAAGGGGCAGCTATAATTCACCCCTCCACTTT	CARRGSYNSPLHF
TRBJ2-1	NA	TRBV5-6	NA	TGTGCCAGCAGCTTTGGGACGGACAATGAGCAGTTCTTC	CASSFGTDNEQFF
TRBJ1-2	TRBD1	TRBV19	NA	TGTGCCAGTAGTATTACCGGGACAGGCTATGGCTACACCTTC	CASSITGTGYGYTF
TRBJ2-2	NA	TRBV9	NA	TGTGCCAGCAGCGTAGATACCCCCGGGGAGCTTTTTTTT	CASSVDTPGELFF
TRBJ1-2	NA	TRBV5-1	NA	TGCGCCAGCAGCTTGGAGGCTCTATGGTATGGCTACACCTTC	CASSLEALWYGYTF
TRBJ1-2	TRBD1	TRBV6-5	NA	TGTGCCAGCAGTTGGGACAGGGTGAATCGACTTCGTGGCTACACCTTC	CASSWDRVNRLRGYTF
TRBJ1-2	TRBD1	TRBV7-8	NA	TGTGCCAGCAGCGTGGGGGACAGTCCCGGCTACACCTTC	CASSVGDSPGYTF
TRBJ2-7	NA	TRBV5-1	NA	TGCGCCAGCAGCTTGGGTGGGGGCTTCGAGCAGTACTTC	CASSLGGGFEQYF
TRBJ2-2	NA	TRBV5-8	once	TGTGCCAGCAGCTGGCGACAGCACAGGAACACCGGGGAGCTGTTTTTT	CASSWRQHRNTGELFF
TRBJ2-1	NA	TRBV28	NA	TGTGCCAGCAGTTTACGACTAGGGGGATACAATGAGCAGTTCTTC	CASSLRLGGYNEQFF
TRBJ1-1	NA	TRBV3-1/TRBV3-2	NA	TGTGCCAGCAGCCAAGGAACCGGGGGAACTGAAGCTTTCTTT	CASSQGTGGTEAFF
TRBJ2-7	NA	TRBV27	NA	TGTGCCAGCAGTTTAGGTGACAGCCGTACCTACGAGCAGTACTTC	CASSLGDSRTYEQYF